The following is a T cell receptor (beta chain) sequence with its context. Its antigen is undetermined. Germline V gene sequence: CDR1 MNHEY, CDR2 SMNVEV (reference sequence). The CDR3 contains 16 residues. With 0 bases removed from V and 7 bases from J, the gap between germline ends came to 16 bases. This specimen belongs to a study of post-analysis software for immune sequencing data. Study context: The study covered relapsing-remitting, secondary progressive and progressive-relapsing courses of multiple sclerosis. Findings and caveats of the study: Elevated frequency relative to controls characterized roughly five TRBV segments in patients, TRBV5-6, TRBV5-1 and TRBV20-1 among them. Under the F measure, samples that were prepared in one batch clustered strongly together. Compared with controls, patients showed significantly lower normalized Chao1 diversity.

Unique molecular identifiers were carried by the TCR beta cDNA libraries. Each CDR3 protein gets one entry after TCRdb re-called the PCR reads with MiXCR. The data hold approximately 630,000 distinct CDR3 sequences, with roughly three fifths observed a single time. J is TRBJ2-1 and V is TRBV27, with a tentative D call TRBD2 (5 bases). The sample was blood. The receptor's source is a girl aged 2 to 10 with multiple sclerosis. DNA of the CDR3: TGTGCCAGCAGTTTATCCAGCGGTGTCCCGCGAAATGAGCAGTTCTTC. Translation gives CASSLSSGVPRNEQFF.